This TCR beta chain was captured in a study of identical twins. Overall study findings and caveats: These conclusions were based on statistical analysis (cross-sectional, not following the same donors).

Concerning this clonotype itself: Its antigen is not known.

Unique molecular identifiers were present on cDNA, and template switching added a universal primer site. Using its own MiXCR run on the 5' RACE reads, TCRdb lists one record per CDR3 protein. The sample shows some 1,600,000 distinct CDR3 sequences, about 30% of them seen only once. This CDR3 region has 14 residues. Losses at the gene ends were 2 bases for V and 9 bases for J; bases not matched to a gene: 7. In germline, CDR1 is DFQATT, CDR2 SNEGSKA (reference sequence). Sample: cord blood. The chain couples TRBV20-1 to TRBJ1-6, with TRBD1 identical over 7 bases. The sequence was obtained from a newborn girl in good health. CDR3 in DNA: TGCAGTGCTAGATGGGACAGCCTTGTTTCACCCCTCCACTTT. It translates to CSARWDSLVSPLHF.